Presented here are 23 T cell receptor beta chains from one specimen sequenced in a study of human T cells and chemical hapten exposure. Time point reported: pre-sensitization, week 0. Treatment described: therapeutic diphenylcyclopropenone sensitization with weekly scalp DPC. TCRdb redid the calling of the RACE reads with MiXCR, one entry per CDR3 protein. Here the sample spans around 380,000 distinct CDR3 sequences, 5% to 6.5% being singletons. The specimen was whole blood, collected in connection with sensitization to the hapten diphenylcyclopropenone (DPC). These receptors all stem from a woman between 18 and 30 years old with alopecia areata. Some clones in this sample may be carry-over from other donors' samples.

This clonotype was detected ten times or more. V and J are TRBV27 and TRBJ2-3; no clear D gene. The CDR3 runs to 13 residues. Trimming took off 3 bases at V and 6 bases at J, with 10 bases between the two ends. Germline V gene lookup returns CDR1 MNHEY and CDR2 SMNVEV (reference sequence). The CDR3: CASSFVRRDTQYF. As DNA, the CDR3 is TGTGCCAGCAGTTTTGTCCGTCGCGATACGCAGTATTTT.

This clonotype has a count of ten or more. V and J are TRBV20-1 and TRBJ2-3; 12 nucleotides line up with TRBD2. Germline V gives CDR1 DFQATT, CDR2 SNEGSKA (reference sequence). The J segment lost 4 bases and the V segment lost 6 bases, leaving 5 bases of the junction unmatched. The length of the CDR3 is 14 residues. CDR3 coding DNA: TGCAGTGCCCGGCTAGCGGGGGGGCCAGATACGCAGTATTTT. Translated: CSARLAGGPDTQYF.

The chain joins TRBV5-4 to TRBJ1-2; the match to TRBD1 covers 8 bases. V lost 4 bases, J lost 0 bases, and 8 bases stayed unmatched. Germline loops: CDR1 SGHNT, CDR2 YYREEE (reference sequence). CDR3 length equals 16 residues. DNA of the CDR3: TGTGCCAGCAGCCGAAACGTCAGGGGGCCTAACTATGGCTACACCTTC. This codes for CASSRNVRGPNYGYTF.

This sequence joins TRBV20-1 and TRBJ2-7; 13 bases are a match to TRBD2. Germline V lookup: CDR1 DFQATT, CDR2 SNEGSKA (reference sequence). CDR3 size: 16 residues. V trimming: 1 base; J trimming: 6 bases; junction bases outside the gene matches: 9. CDR3 region: CSARGTSGGLEPEQYF. Written as DNA, the CDR3 is TGCAGTGCTAGAGGGACTAGCGGGGGCCTCGAACCCGAGCAGTACTTC.

This clonotype occurred many times. V usage is TRBV4-3 and J usage is TRBJ1-4, with unresolved D. From germline, CDR1 is LGHNA and CDR2 YSLEER. V dropped 2 bases and J dropped 6 bases, with 16 bases sitting between them. This CDR3 contains 16 residues. The CDR3: CASSQHVRRGDEKLFF. The CDR3 DNA reads TGCGCCAGCAGCCAACACGTCCGGCGAGGTGATGAAAAACTGTTTTTT.

This chain links TRBV4-1 with TRBJ2-1, with D possibly matching TRBD1 (5 bases). Germline-derived CDR1 and CDR2 are MGHRA and YSYEKL. This CDR3 is 13 amino acids long. V lost 3 bases and J lost 10, with 13 bases in between. In DNA, the CDR3 is TGCGCCAGCAGCCAGATCGGACATTCCGAGCAGTTCTTC. Its protein is CASSQIGHSEQFF.

Notes on this clonotype: Given a much more abundant clone one base away, this may be a read error. This chain joins TRBV10-3 and TRBJ2-1, with TRBD2 matching 7 bases. Germline V gives CDR1 ENHRY, CDR2 SYGVKD. The CDR3 covers 16 residues. The CDR3 reads CAISEPLLASHNGQFF. For the CDR3, the DNA is TGTGCCATCAGTGAACCATTACTAGCGTCCCACAATGGGCAGTTCTTC.

This clonotype was counted many times. This rearrangement joins TRBV7-2 to TRBJ1-6; a weak D match, TRBD1 (6 bases). This CDR3 spans 15 amino acids. Deletions cut 0 bases from V and 6 bases from J, with 9 bases between. The germline V gene has CDR1 SGHTA and CDR2 FQGNSA. This chain's CDR3 is CASSLAGTSNSPLHF. In nucleotides, the CDR3 is TGTGCCAGCAGCTTAGCCGGGACATCTAATTCACCCCTCCACTTT.

This clonotype appeared a few times. The CDR3 sequence: CSARDRSGNNEQFF. The CDR3 DNA reads as TGCAGTGCTAGAGATCGTTCAGGGAACAATGAGCAGTTCTTC. This rearrangement joins TRBV20-1 to TRBJ2-1; D perhaps matches TRBD1 (5 bases). Trimming took 0 bases from V and 5 from J, leaving 11 bases between them. Germline V gene data show CDR1 as DFQATT and CDR2 as SNEGSKA (reference sequence). This CDR3 is built from 14 residues.

The chain has TRBV7-9 and TRBJ1-2, with TRBD1 matching over 11 bases. CDR1 SEHNR and CDR2 FQNEAQ come from the germline V gene (reference sequence). This CDR3 is built from 15 residues. Losses at the gene ends were 4 bases for V and 4 bases for J; bases not matched to a gene: 5. The CDR3 here is CASSSGQGAIYGYTF. CDR3 bases: TGTGCCAGCAGCTCCGGACAGGGGGCCATCTATGGCTACACCTTC. Based on the CDR3 plus reference TRBV7-9 and TRBJ1-2, the full variable domain is DTGVSQNPRHKITKRGQNVTFRCDPISEHNRLYWYRQTLGQGPEFLTYFQNEAQLEKSRLLSDRFSAERPKGSFSTLEIQRTEQGDSAMYLCASSSGQGAIYGYTFGSGTRLTVV.

V and J are TRBV5-8 and TRBJ1-1; unclear D gene. The CDR3 spans 16 residues. V lost 0 bases to trimming and J lost 1 base, with 13 bases between them. Germline loops: CDR1 SGHTS, CDR2 YDEGEE. The CDR3 spells CASSLDFWRRNTEAFF. The CDR3 DNA reads as TGTGCCAGCAGCTTGGATTTTTGGCGGCGGAACACTGAAGCTTTCTTT.

This clonotype was counted a few times. The chain is built from TRBV13 and TRBJ2-7; D ambiguous. The CDR3 is 14 residues long. V was shortened by 1 base and J by 1 base, with 8 bases between the two germline ends. Germline loops: CDR1 PRHDT, CDR2 FYEKMQ (reference sequence). The CDR3: CASSLAAKSYEQYF. The CDR3 region has the DNA TGTGCCAGCAGCTTAGCGGCTAAGTCCTACGAGCAGTACTTC. The variable domain in full, with the rest retrieved from reference TRBV13 and TRBJ2-7, is AAGVIQSPRHLIKEKRETATLKCYPIPRHDTVYWYQQGPGQDPQFLISFYEKMQSDKGSIPDRFSAQQFSDYHSELNMSSLELGDSALYFCASSLAAKSYEQYFGPGTRLTVT.

This chain links TRBV6-2 or TRBV6-3 with TRBJ2-1; D is unclear. V shed 0 bases and J shed 4 bases, with 10 bases lying between them. CDR3 length equals 15 residues. Germline V lookup: CDR1 MNHEY, CDR2 SVGEGT. Written as DNA, the CDR3 is TGTGCCAGCAGTTACTCCCTATACTTTTACAATGAGCAGTTCTTC. Its protein is CASSYSLYFYNEQFF.

With respect to this clonotype: Mismatch with germline at one junction end may stem from a read error. CDR3 amino acids: CASLGPTGGNSEAFF. CDR3 coding DNA: TGTGCCAGCCTCGGCCCGACAGGGGGGAACTCTGAAGCTTTCTTT. The chain has TRBV6-6 and TRBJ1-1, with TRBD1 matching over 9 bases. This CDR3 spans 15 amino acids. Germline V gives CDR1 MNHNY, CDR2 SVGAGI (reference sequence).

V and J are TRBV27 and TRBJ2-7; D might be TRBD1 or TRBD2, each matching 5 bases. Deletions cut 2 bases from V and 2 bases from J, with 13 bases between. In germline, CDR1 is MNHEY, CDR2 SMNVEV (reference sequence). This CDR3 has 15 amino acids. The CDR3 here is CASSLRFGAAYEQYF. The CDR3 coding sequence is TGTGCCAGCAGTTTAAGGTTCGGGGCGGCCTACGAGCAGTACTTC.

The V call is TRBV4-3, the J call TRBJ1-1; the D gene is possibly TRBD1 (5 bases). Per the germline V gene, CDR1 is LGHNA and CDR2 is YSLEER. Trimming left V 4 bases short and J 6 bases short, with 12 bases between. This CDR3 is built from 13 residues. The CDR3 spells CASSLLRGAEAFF. The CDR3 DNA sequence: TGCGCCAGCAGCCTCCTGAGAGGGGCTGAAGCTTTCTTT.

The chain combines TRBV7-6 with TRBJ2-5, with D unclear. V was clipped by 5 bases and J by 8 bases, with 9 bases between them. This CDR3 has 11 residues. Per the germline V gene, CDR1 is SGHVS and CDR2 is FNYEAQ. The CDR3 DNA reads as TGTGCCAGCAGCGGTGCCTCAACCCAGTACTTC. Amino acids: CASSGASTQYF.

This clonotype has just a few counts. This chain links TRBV4-3 with TRBJ1-1; the match to TRBD1 covers 9 bases. The V segment lost 6 bases and the J segment 4 bases; nucleotides outside the gene matches: 6. The CDR3 extends over 14 amino acids. Per the germline V gene, CDR1 is LGHNA and CDR2 is YSLEER. This chain's CDR3 is CASRSRQGGTEAFF. CDR3 nucleotide sequence: TGCGCCAGCAGATCCAGACAGGGGGGCACTGAAGCTTTCTTT.

This clonotype turned up a few times. The chain employs TRBV3-1 and TRBJ2-3; 8 nucleotides match TRBD2. Germline V gene data show CDR1 as LGHDT and CDR2 as YNNKEL (reference sequence). V was clipped by 1 base and J by 2 bases; unmatched bases: 2. The CDR3 is 15 amino acids. The chain's CDR3 is CASSQGLAPTDTQYF. DNA of the CDR3: TGTGCCAGCAGCCAAGGACTAGCGCCCACAGATACGCAGTATTTT.

The gene calls are TRBV15 and TRBJ1-6; unclear D gene. Germline V lookup: CDR1 LNHNV, CDR2 YYDKDF (reference sequence). The CDR3 extends over 12 amino acids. The V end was cut by 1 base, the J end by 8 bases, with 3 bases between. This CDR3 is CATSRGDSPLHF. The CDR3, as DNA: TGTGCCACCAGCAGAGGTGATTCACCCCTCCACTTT.

The chain carries TRBV19 and TRBJ1-5; TRBD1 might be the D (5 bases). From germline, CDR1 is LNHDA and CDR2 SQIVND (reference sequence). V gave up 7 bases and J gave up 6 bases, with 19 bases separating them. CDR3 length: 15 residues. The CDR3 reads CASTDRGATFQPQHF. The CDR3, as DNA: TGTGCCAGTACCGATCGTGGGGCCACTTTTCAGCCCCAGCATTTT.

This clonotype appeared many times. The chain couples TRBV4-2 to TRBJ1-5, with no clear D. Germline assignment: CDR1 LGHNA and CDR2 YNFKEQ. The germline V and J ends were trimmed by 1 base and 2 bases, with 6 bases remaining between them. The CDR3 is made up of 14 amino acids. CDR3 sequence (DNA): TGTGCCAGCAGCCAAGTAACCGGCAATCAGCCCCAGCATTTT. Protein: CASSQVTGNQPQHF.

The table lists this clonotype with many counts. V and J are TRBV5-1 and TRBJ2-1, with 8 bases identical to TRBD1. The trim removed 2 bases at V and 9 bases at J, leaving 4 bases unmatched. CDR3 size: 13 residues. Per the germline V gene, CDR1 is SGHRS and CDR2 is YFSETQ. CDR3 bases: TGCGCCAGCAGCTTTCGGGACAGGAGTGAGCAGTTCTTC. Amino acid sequence: CASSFRDRSEQFF.